This T cell receptor (beta chain) was identified in a study of blood T cell repertoires in COVID-19. Study-wide context: The United States, Italy and Spain supplied acute and convalescent COVID-19 samples.

This clone was detected only once. In germline, CDR1 is MGHDK, CDR2 SYGVNS. After removal of 3 bases from V and 8 bases from J, the junction contained 7 bases not matched to a gene. This CDR3 has 14 residues. TCRdb's table, derived via immunoSEQ multiplex PCR, lists solely in-frame clones and lacks some. The repertoire holds 180,000 or so clones, with roughly 76% as singletons. Sequenced material: peripheral blood. V is TRBV25-1 and J is TRBJ1-2; 9 bases map to TRBD1. The source of this sequence is a middle-aged woman with COVID-19, enrolled during active disease. CDR3 sequence reads: CASSEAGTGKGYTF. For the CDR3, the DNA is TGTGCCAGCAGTGAGGCGGGGACAGGGAAGGGCTACACCTTC.